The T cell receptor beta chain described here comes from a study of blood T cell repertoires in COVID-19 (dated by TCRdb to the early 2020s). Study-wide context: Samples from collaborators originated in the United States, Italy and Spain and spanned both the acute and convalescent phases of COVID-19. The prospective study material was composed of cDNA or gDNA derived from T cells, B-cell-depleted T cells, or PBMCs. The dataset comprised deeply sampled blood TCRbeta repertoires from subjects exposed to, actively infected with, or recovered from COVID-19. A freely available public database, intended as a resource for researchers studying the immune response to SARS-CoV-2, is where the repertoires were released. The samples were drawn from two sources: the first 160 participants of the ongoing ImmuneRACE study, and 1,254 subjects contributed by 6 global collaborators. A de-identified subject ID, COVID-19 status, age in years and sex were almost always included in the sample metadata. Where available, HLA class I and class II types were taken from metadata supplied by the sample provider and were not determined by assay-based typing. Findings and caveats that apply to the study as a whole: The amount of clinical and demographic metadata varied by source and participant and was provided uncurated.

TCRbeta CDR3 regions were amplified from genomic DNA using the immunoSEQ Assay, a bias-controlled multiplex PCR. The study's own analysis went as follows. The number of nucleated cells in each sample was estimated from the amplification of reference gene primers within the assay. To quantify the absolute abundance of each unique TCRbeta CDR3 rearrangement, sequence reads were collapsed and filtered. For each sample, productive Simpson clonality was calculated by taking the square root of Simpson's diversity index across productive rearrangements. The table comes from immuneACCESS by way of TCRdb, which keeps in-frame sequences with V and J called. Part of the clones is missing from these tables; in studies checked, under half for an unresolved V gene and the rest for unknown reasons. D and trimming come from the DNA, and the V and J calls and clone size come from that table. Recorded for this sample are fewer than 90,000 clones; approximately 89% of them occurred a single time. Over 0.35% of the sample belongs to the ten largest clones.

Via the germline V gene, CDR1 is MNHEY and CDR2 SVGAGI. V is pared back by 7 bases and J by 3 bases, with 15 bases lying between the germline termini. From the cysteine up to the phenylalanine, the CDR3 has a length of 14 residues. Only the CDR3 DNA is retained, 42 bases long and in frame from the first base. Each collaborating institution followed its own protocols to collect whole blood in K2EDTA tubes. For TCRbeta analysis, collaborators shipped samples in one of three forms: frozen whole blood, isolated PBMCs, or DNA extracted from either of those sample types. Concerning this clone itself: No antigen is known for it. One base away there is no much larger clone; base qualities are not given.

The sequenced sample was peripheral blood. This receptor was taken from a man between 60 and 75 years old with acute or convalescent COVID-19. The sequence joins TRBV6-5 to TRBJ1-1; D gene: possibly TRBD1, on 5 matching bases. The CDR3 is CASIYGGVDTEAFF. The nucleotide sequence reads TGTGCCAGCATCTATGGGGGGGTCGACACTGAAGCTTTCTTT.